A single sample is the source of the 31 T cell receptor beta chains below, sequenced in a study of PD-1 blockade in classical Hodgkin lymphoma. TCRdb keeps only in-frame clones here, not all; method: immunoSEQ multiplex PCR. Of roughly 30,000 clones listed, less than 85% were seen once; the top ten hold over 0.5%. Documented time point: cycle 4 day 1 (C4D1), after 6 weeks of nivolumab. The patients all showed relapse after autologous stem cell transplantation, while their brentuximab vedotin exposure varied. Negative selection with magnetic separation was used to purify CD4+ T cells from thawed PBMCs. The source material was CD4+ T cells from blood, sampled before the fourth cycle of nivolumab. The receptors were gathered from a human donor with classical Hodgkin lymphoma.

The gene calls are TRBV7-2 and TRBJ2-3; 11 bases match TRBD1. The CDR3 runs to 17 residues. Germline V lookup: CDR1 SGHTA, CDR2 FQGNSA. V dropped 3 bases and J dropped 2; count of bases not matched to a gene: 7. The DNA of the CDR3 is TGTGCCAGCAGCTTTGGGACAGGGGGTTTATTCACAGATACGCAGTATTTT. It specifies CASSFGTGGLFTDTQYF.

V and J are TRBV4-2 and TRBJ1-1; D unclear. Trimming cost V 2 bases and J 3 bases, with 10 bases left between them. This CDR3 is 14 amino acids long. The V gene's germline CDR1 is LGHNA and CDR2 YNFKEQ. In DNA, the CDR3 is TGTGCCAGCAGCCAACTGTTCACTTACACTGAAGCTTTCTTT. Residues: CASSQLFTYTEAFF.

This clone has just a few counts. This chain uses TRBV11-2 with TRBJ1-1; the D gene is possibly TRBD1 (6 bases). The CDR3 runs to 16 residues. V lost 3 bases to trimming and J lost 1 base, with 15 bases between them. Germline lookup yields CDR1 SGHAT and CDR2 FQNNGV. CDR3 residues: CASSFNSGAGNTEAFF. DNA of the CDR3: TGTGCCAGCAGCTTCAATTCAGGGGCCGGGAACACTGAAGCTTTCTTT.

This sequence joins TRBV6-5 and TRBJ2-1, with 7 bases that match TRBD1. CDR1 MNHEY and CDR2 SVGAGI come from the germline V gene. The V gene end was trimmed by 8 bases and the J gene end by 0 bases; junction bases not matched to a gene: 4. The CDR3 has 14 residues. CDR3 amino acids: CASGQASSYNEQFF. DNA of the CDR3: TGTGCCAGCGGACAGGCTAGCTCCTACAATGAGCAGTTCTTC.

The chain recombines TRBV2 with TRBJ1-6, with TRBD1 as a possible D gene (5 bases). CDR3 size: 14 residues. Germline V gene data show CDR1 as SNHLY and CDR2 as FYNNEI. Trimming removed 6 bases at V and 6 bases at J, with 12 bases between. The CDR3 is CASSPGTSNSPLHF. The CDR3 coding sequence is TGTGCCAGCAGCCCCGGGACTTCTAATTCACCCCTCCACTTT.

The CDR3 DNA follows: TGTGCCAGCAGCTCCCGACGCGGGACTAGGAAAGATACGCAGTATTTT. Residues: CASSSRRGTRKDTQYF. The chain is built from TRBV7-2 and TRBJ2-3; 8 bases are shared with TRBD2. The germline CDR1 and CDR2 sequences are SGHTA and FQGNSA. Losses at the gene ends were 4 bases for V and 5 bases for J; bases not matched to a gene: 11. This CDR3 spans 16 amino acids.

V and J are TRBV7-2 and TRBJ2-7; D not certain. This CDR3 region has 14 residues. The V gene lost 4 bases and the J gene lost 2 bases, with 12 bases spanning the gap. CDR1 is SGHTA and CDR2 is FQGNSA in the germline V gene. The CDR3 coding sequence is TGTGCCAGCAGCTCCTACTCAGCTACCTACGAGCAGTACTTC. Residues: CASSSYSATYEQYF.

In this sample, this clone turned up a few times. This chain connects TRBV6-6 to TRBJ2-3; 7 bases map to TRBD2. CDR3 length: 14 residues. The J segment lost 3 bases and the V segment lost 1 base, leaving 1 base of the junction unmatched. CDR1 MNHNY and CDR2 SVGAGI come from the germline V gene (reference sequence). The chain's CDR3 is CASSYLGGTDTQYF. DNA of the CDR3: TGTGCCAGCAGTTACTTGGGGGGGACAGATACGCAGTATTTT.

DNA of the CDR3: TGTGCCAGCAGCCAAAAGGGGCGTGGACCTAACTATGGCTACACCTTC. Translation: CASSQKGRGPNYGYTF. The chain employs TRBV14 and TRBJ1-2; D is possibly TRBD1 (5 bases). The germline CDR1 and CDR2 sequences are SGHDN and FVKESK. V was shortened by 2 bases and J by 0 bases, with 13 bases between the two germline ends. The CDR3 runs 16 residues.

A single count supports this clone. Here the CDR3 reads CASSVRAPGPYNEQFF. The CDR3 DNA reads TGTGCCAGCAGCGTCCGGGCCCCAGGCCCCTACAATGAGCAGTTCTTC. The chain uses TRBV5-4 and TRBJ2-1; D uncertain. Germline lookup yields CDR1 SGHNT and CDR2 YYREEE (reference sequence). The CDR3 covers 16 residues. Trimming shortened V by 4 bases and J by 2 bases, and 16 bases separated the two germline ends.

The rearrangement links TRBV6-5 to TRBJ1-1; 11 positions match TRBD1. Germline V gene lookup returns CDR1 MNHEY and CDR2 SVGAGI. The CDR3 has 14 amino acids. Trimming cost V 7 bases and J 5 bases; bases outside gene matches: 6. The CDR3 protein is CASNPGQGVTEAFF. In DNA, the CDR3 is TGTGCCAGCAATCCGGGACAGGGGGTTACTGAAGCTTTCTTT.

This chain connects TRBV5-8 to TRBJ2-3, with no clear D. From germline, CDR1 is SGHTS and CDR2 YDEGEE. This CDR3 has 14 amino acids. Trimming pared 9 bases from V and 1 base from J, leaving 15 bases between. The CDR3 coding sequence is TGTGCCAATCAAGGCGATCTACGCACAGATACGCAGTATTTT. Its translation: CANQGDLRTDTQYF.

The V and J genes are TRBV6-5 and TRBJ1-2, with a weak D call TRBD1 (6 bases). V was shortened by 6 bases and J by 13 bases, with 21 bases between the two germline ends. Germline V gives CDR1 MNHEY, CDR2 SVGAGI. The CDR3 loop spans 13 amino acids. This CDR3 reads CASSPTGGRPPTF. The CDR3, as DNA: TGTGCCAGCAGCCCAACTGGGGGCAGACCGCCCACCTTC.

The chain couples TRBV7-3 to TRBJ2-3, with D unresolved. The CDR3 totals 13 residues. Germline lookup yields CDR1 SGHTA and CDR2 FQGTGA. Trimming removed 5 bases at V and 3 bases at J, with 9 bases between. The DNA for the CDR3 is TGTGCCAGCAGCCCCCACCAAACAGATACGCAGTATTTT. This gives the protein CASSPHQTDTQYF.

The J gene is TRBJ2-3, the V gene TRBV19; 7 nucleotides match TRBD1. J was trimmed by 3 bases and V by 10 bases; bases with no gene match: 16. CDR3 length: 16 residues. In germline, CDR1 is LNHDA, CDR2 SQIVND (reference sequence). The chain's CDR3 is CATGTEQGWRTDTQYF. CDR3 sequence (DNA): TGTGCCACCGGGACAGAACAGGGGTGGCGGACAGATACGCAGTATTTT. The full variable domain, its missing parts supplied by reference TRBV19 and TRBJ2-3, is DGGITQSPKYLFRKEGQNVTLSCEQNLNHDAMYWYRQDPGQGLRLIYYSQIVNDFQKGDIAEGYSVSREKKESFPLTVTSAQKNPTAFYLCATGTEQGWRTDTQYFGPGTRLTVL.

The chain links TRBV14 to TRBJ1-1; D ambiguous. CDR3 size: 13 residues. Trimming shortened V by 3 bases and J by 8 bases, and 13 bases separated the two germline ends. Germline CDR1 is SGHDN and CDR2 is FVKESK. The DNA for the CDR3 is TGTGCCAGCAGCCAGGGAGGAAGGATCGAAGCTTTCTTT. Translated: CASSQGGRIEAFF.

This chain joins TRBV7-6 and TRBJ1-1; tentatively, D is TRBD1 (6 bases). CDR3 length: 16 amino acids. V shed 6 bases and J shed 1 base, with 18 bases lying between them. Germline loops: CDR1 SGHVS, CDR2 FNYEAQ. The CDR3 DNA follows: TGTGCCAGCAGTCTTCCCGGGGGGGGCGAGAACACTGAAGCTTTCTTT. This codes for CASSLPGGGENTEAFF. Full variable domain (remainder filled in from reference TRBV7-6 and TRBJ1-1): GAGVSQSPRYKVTKRGQDVALRCDPISGHVSLYWYRQALGQGPEFLTYFNYEAQQDKSGLPNDRFSAERPEGSISTLTIQRTEQRDSAMYRCASSLPGGGENTEAFFGQGTRLTVV.

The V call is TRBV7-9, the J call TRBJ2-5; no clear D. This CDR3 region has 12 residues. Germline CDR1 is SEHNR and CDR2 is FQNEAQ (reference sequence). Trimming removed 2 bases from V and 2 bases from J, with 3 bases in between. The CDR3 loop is CASSLWQETQYF. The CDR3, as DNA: TGTGCCAGCAGCTTATGGCAAGAGACCCAGTACTTC.

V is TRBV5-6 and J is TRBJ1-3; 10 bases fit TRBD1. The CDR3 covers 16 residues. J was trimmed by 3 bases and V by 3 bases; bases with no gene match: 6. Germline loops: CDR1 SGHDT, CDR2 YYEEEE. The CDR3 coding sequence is TGTGCCAGCAGCTGGGACAGGGGAGGCCTTGGAAACACCATATATTTT. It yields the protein CASSWDRGGLGNTIYF.

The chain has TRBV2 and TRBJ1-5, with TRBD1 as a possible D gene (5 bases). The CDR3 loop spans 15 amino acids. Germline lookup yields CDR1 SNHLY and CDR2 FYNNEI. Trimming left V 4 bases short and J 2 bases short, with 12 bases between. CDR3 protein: CASSVWEGGNQPQHF. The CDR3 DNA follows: TGTGCCAGCAGTGTATGGGAAGGGGGCAATCAGCCCCAGCATTTT. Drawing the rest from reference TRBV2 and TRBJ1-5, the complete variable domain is EPEVTQTPSHQVTQMGQEVILRCVPISNHLYFYWYRQILGQKVEFLVSFYNNEISEKSEIFDDQFSVERPDGSNFTLKIRSTKLEDSAMYFCASSVWEGGNQPQHFGDGTRLSIL.

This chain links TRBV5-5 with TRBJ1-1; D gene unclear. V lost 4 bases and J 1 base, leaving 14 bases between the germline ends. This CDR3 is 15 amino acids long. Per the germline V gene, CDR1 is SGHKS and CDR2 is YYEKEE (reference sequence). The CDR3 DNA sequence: TGTGCCAGCAGCCCGGCCTGGGGAGGGAACACTGAAGCTTTCTTT. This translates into CASSPAWGGNTEAFF.

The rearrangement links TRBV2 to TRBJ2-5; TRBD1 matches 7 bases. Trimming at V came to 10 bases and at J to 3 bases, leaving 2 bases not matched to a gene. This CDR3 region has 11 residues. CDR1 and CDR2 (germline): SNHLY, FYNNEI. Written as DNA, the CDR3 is TGTGCCACCGGGACAGAAGAGACCCAGTACTTC. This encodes CATGTEETQYF.

The CDR3 sequence is CASSLLASGGYSNEQFF. As DNA, the CDR3 is TGTGCCAGCAGCTTACTGGCTAGCGGGGGCTACTCCAATGAGCAGTTCTTC. V usage is TRBV7-9 and J usage is TRBJ2-1, with 10 bases lining up with TRBD2. The ends lost 2 bases at V and 6 bases at J; junction bases unmatched: 10. This CDR3 is built from 17 residues. Looked up from germline, CDR1 is SEHNR and CDR2 is FQNEAQ (reference sequence). Full variable domain (rest looked up from reference TRBV7-9 and TRBJ2-1): DTGVSQNPRHKITKRGQNVTFRCDPISEHNRLYWYRQTLGQGPEFLTYFQNEAQLEKSRLLSDRFSAERPKGSFSTLEIQRTEQGDSAMYLCASSLLASGGYSNEQFFGPGTRLTVL.

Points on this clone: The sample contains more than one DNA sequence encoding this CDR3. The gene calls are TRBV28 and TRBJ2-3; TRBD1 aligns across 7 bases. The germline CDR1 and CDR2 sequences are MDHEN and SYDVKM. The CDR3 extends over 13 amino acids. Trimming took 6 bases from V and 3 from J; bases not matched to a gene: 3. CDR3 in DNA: TGTGCCAGCAGACAGGGGAGTACAGATACGCAGTATTTT. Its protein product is CASRQGSTDTQYF. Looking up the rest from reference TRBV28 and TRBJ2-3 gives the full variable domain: DVKVTQSSRYLVKRTGEKVFLECVQDMDHENMFWYRQDPGLGLRLIYFSYDVKMKEKGDIPEGYSVSREKKERFSLILESASTNQTSMYLCASRQGSTDTQYFGPGTRLTVL.

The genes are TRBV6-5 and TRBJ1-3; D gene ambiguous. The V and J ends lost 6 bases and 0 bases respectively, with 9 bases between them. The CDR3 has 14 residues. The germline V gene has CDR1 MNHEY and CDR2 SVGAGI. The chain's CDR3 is CASSRTYSGNTIYF. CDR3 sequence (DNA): TGTGCCAGCAGCAGGACCTACTCTGGAAACACCATATATTTT.

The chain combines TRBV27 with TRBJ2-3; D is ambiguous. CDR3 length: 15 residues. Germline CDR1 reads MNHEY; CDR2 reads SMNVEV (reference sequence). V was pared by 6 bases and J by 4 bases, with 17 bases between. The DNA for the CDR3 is TGTGCCAGCAGCAAAACGGTGCGGCATGCAGATACGCAGTATTTT. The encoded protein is CASSKTVRHADTQYF.

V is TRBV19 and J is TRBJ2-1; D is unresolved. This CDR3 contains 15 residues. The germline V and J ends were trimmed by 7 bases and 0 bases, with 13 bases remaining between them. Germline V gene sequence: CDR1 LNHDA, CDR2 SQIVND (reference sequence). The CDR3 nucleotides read TGTGCCAGTATGGTGACTGCTAGCTCCTACAATGAGCAGTTCTTC. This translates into CASMVTASSYNEQFF.

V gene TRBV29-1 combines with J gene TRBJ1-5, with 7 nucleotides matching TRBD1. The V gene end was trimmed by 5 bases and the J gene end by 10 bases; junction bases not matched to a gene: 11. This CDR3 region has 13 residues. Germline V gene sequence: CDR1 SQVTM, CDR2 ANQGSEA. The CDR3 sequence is CSVSDRADGPQHF. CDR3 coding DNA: TGCAGCGTTTCTGACAGGGCGGACGGACCCCAGCATTTT. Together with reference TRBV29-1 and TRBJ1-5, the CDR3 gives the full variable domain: SAVISQKPSRDICQRGTSLTIQCQVDSQVTMMFWYRQQPGQSLTLIATANQGSEATYESGFVIDKFPISRPNLTFSTLTVSNMSPEDSSIYLCSVSDRADGPQHFGDGTRLSIL.

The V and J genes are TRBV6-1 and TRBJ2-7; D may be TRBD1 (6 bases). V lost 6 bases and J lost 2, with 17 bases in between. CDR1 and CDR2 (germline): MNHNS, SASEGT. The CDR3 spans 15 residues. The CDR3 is CASRTGQVYPYEQYF. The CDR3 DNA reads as TGTGCCAGCAGGACAGGACAAGTATACCCCTACGAGCAGTACTTC.

The CDR3 protein is CASSKTGIYEQYF. The CDR3 DNA is TGTGCCAGCAGCAAGACAGGGATCTACGAGCAGTACTTC. The rearrangement links TRBV5-5 to TRBJ2-7, with 7 bases fitting TRBD1. Germline V lookup: CDR1 SGHKS, CDR2 YYEKEE (reference sequence). CDR3 length: 13 residues. The junction had 4 bases not matched to a gene; V was cut back by 4 bases and J by 3 bases.

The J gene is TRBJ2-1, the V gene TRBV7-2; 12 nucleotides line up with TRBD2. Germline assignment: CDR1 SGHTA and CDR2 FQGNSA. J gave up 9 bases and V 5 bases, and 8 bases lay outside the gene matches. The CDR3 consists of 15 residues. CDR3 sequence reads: CASSPPSGRAGEQFF. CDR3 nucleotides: TGTGCCAGCAGCCCCCCTAGCGGGAGGGCTGGTGAGCAGTTCTTC.